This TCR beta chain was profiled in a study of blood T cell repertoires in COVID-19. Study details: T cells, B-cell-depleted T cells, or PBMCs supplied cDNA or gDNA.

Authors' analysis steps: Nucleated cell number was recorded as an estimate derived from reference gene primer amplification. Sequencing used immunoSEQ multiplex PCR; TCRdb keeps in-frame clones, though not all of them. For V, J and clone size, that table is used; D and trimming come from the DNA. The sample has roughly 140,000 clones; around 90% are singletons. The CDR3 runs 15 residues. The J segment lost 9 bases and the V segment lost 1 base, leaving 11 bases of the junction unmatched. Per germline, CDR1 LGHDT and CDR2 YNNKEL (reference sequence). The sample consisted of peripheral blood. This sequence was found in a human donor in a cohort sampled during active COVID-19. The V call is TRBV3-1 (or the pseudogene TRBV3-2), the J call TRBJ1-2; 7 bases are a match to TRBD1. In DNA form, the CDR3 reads TGTGCCAGCAGCCAAGTATCGGACAGGTATTTGAGCTACACCTTC. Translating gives CASSQVSDRYLSYTF.